This T cell receptor (beta chain) came from a study of cytomegalovirus exposure and HLA in healthy donors. Study results and caveats: Some V segments could not be told apart, so they were left out, TRBV6-2 and TRBV6-3 among them. Several top significant clusters appeared, in a later analysis, to be linked to common viral pathogens. In a later analysis, specific HLA alleles were associated with under 20,000 TCR beta sequences at a 0.05 false discovery rate. In an earlier analysis, most TCR beta V segments were productive about 87% or about 30% of the time.

The CDR3 contains 14 residues. CDR1 and CDR2 from the germline V gene are MNHNS and SASEGT. Between the trimmed V and J ends, which lost 4 bases and 7 bases, there was a span of 13 bases. Of note for this clone: Its antigen is unknown.

Primers for the PCR totalled 60 Vbeta and 13 Jbeta. TCRdb keeps only in-frame clones here, not all; method: immunoSEQ multiplex PCR. Here the sample spans roughly 190,000 clones, roughly nine tenths being singletons. The sequenced sample consisted of PBMCs. The receptor comes from a boy aged 2 to 9 in good health and CMV-seronegative. V and J are TRBV6-1 and TRBJ2-2, with D possibly matching TRBD1 (5 bases). The CDR3 here is CASSVGRAIGELFF. CDR3 coding DNA: TGTGCCAGCAGTGTCGGCAGGGCAATCGGGGAGCTGTTTTTT.